A single TCR beta chain is shown here with its context. This sample was included in a study of blood T cell repertoires in COVID-19. Across the study: There were acute and convalescent COVID-19 samples, and they came from the United States, Italy and Spain. T cells, B-cell-depleted T cells, or PBMCs provided the cDNA or gDNA that served as material.

CDR1 is LNHDA and CDR2 is SQIVND in the germline V gene (reference sequence). Germline trimming cut 10 bases from V and 0 bases from J; bases unmatched to any gene: 8. This CDR3 is 15 amino acids long. As originally analysed: Nucleated cell number was recorded as an estimate derived from reference gene primer amplification. The table came from immunoSEQ multiplex PCR; TCRdb's copy has only in-frame clones and leaves some out. Clonal size and the V and J genes are those of that table, whereas D and trimming came from the DNA. The sample has roughly 71,000 clones; about 80% are singletons. The sample consisted of peripheral blood. V is TRBV19 and J is TRBJ2-3; 9 positions agree with TRBD1. This clonotype was sampled from a man aged 65-85 years who had recovered from COVID-19. The CDR3 DNA sequence: TGTGCCACTCGGGACAGGGCTACTAGCACAGATACGCAGTATTTT. This translates into CATRDRATSTDTQYF.